This T cell receptor beta chain was captured by sequencing in a study of blood T cell repertoires in COVID-19. For the study at large: COVID-19 samples, acute and convalescent, were from the United States, Italy and Spain.

Data came from immunoSEQ multiplex PCR; TCRdb stores just in-frame clones and leaves some out. The sample includes more than 300,000 clones, 88% of them seen just once. Participant ages covered about 18 to 95 years across 24 US areas. Cohort allocation depended upon clinical history that participants reported. Recovered Cohort 3 donors showed two negative PCRs, clearance, or symptom resolution. V was pared by 7 bases and J by 2 bases, with 7 bases of the junction left unmatched. The CDR3 is 14 residues long. The germline V gene encodes CDR1 MNHEY and CDR2 SVGAGI. The chain carries TRBV6-5 and TRBJ2-7, with 8 bases identical to TRBD1. Material: PBMCs or T cells enriched from blood (not recorded which). The receptor's source is a woman younger than 30 who had recovered from COVID-19. The CDR3 here is CASNPDRVAYEQYF. CDR3 sequence (DNA): TGTGCCAGCAACCCGGACAGGGTGGCCTACGAGCAGTACTTC.